This section outlines one T cell receptor beta chain sequence together with its context. The antigen remains unidentified. This sample is drawn from a study of identical twins. Whole-study findings and limits: Within twin pairs, the out-of-frame alpha sequences they shared showed excess low generation probability.

Each cDNA held unique molecular identifiers, and template switching gave it a universal primer site. TCRdb itself ran the 5' RACE reads through MiXCR, one entry per CDR3 protein. The repertoire includes about 660,000 distinct CDR3 sequences, under 9% of them detected once, and approximately 0.89% sits in the top ten. The CDR3 is made up of 13 amino acids. From germline, CDR1 is DFQATT and CDR2 SNEGSKA (reference sequence). The V end was cut by 1 base, the J end by 4 bases, with 10 bases between. This same sample was also part of a study on yellow fever vaccine responses in identical twins.

The chain combines TRBV20-1 with TRBJ1-2; D uncertain. Sequencing used PBMCs. The TCR comes from a woman aged 18-29 years in good health. Written as DNA, the CDR3 is TGCAGTGCTAGAGTGGGCAGCTTCTATGGCTACACCTTC. It yields the protein CSARVGSFYGYTF.